This T cell receptor beta chain originates from a study of blood T cell repertoires in COVID-19 (dated by TCRdb to the early 2020s). Context from the whole study: Samples covering the acute and convalescent phases of COVID-19 were provided by collaborators in the United States, Italy and Spain. The material from the prospective study consisted of cDNA or gDNA derived from T cells, B-cell-depleted T cells, or PBMCs. Sample metadata almost always included a de-identified subject ID, COVID-19 status, age in years and sex. Deeply sampled blood TCRbeta repertoires from subjects exposed to, actively infected with, or recovered from COVID-19 were included in the dataset. The samples were drawn from two sources: the first 160 participants of the ongoing ImmuneRACE study, and about 1,300 subjects contributed by 6 global collaborators. A freely available public database, intended as a resource for researchers studying the immune response to SARS-CoV-2, is where the repertoires were released. HLA class I and class II types, where available, came from metadata supplied by the sample provider rather than from assay-based typing.

The junction carries 10 bases between V and J, which are trimmed by 10 bases and 0 bases respectively. Taken from the germline V gene, the CDR1 and CDR2 loops are MNHEY and SVGAGI. Spanning cysteine to phenylalanine, the CDR3 consists of 13 amino acids. Just CDR3 DNA is preserved here, 39 bases in frame from base 1. The investigation overall reported the following: The quantity of clinical and demographic metadata differed by source and by participant and was supplied without curation.

Collaborating institutions collected whole blood in K2EDTA tubes following their own protocols. For TCRbeta analysis, collaborators shipped samples as frozen whole blood, isolated PBMCs, or DNA extracted from either of those sample types. TCRbeta CDR3 regions were amplified from genomic DNA using the immunoSEQ Assay, a bias-controlled multiplex PCR. The study's processing was this. Within the assay, amplification of reference gene primers was used to estimate how many nucleated cells each sample contained. To quantify the absolute abundance of each unique TCRbeta CDR3 rearrangement, sequence reads were collapsed and filtered. For each sample, productive Simpson clonality was calculated as the square root of Simpson's diversity index across productive rearrangements. This immuneACCESS table, as held by TCRdb, lists in-frame sequences with V and J called but not all clones. Of the missing ones, under half trace to an unresolved V gene in checked studies; the others have no known cause. For V, J and clone size, that table is used; D and trimming come from the DNA. The sample table shows about 150,000 clones, and roughly nine tenths are seen once. Together, the top ten hold less than 5.5% of the sample.

The count of this clone is one. Its antigen is currently not known. Base quality data are lacking; no much larger clone is found one base away. The sequenced material came from peripheral blood. This clonotype originated in a human donor in a cohort sampled during active COVID-19. The sequence links TRBV6-5 to TRBJ1-3, and perhaps TRBD1 as D gene, on 5 matching bases. For the CDR3, the sequence is CATRTISGNTIYF. DNA sequence: TGTGCCACCAGGACAATCTCTGGAAACACCATATATTTT.